This T cell receptor (beta chain) was profiled in a study of T-cell reconstitution after alpha-beta-depleted transplantation in children. This clonotype came up a few times. Its antigen is still unknown. The CDR3 contains 17 residues. The germline gives CDR1 MNHEY, CDR2 SMNVEV (reference sequence). With V trimmed by 5 bases and J by 3 bases, 14 bases remained unmatched. Broader study findings: Several hundred expanded graft clones reportedly supplied alpha-beta T cells about two months after transplant. A year had passed since transplant, and T-cell counts and diversity by then came mostly from newly produced T cells. Some patients' high day-60 TCRbeta diversity was traced to surviving recipient T cells and thymic progenitors.

Unique molecular identifiers were incorporated into the prepared TCRbeta library. TCRdb processed the PCR reads anew with MiXCR; each CDR3 protein has one entry. The data hold about 300,000 distinct CDR3 sequences, with about 7.3% observed a single time. This specimen was peripheral blood, taken 360 days after TCRalphabeta/CD19-depleted stem cell transplant. The sequence was obtained from a female patient between 2 and 15 years old who had a stem cell transplant for Fanconi anemia, so the T cells may come from the graft donor. The rearrangement links TRBV27 to TRBJ2-5, with TRBD2 identical over 8 bases. CDR3 sequence reads: CASSPLGVGGGKETQYF. CDR3 bases: TGTGCCAGCAGTCCCCTCGGGGTGGGCGGGGGGAAAGAGACCCAGTACTTC.